The clone carrying this T cell receptor beta chain was recorded a few times. Its antigen is as yet unknown. The V end was cut by 2 bases, the J end by 5 bases, with 10 bases between. This CDR3 has 14 residues. Genomic DNA provided the template from which TCR beta VDJ and CDR3 profiles were obtained. TCRdb reprocessed the reads via MiXCR and lists one record per CDR3 protein. The data show some 170,000 distinct CDR3 sequences, around 40% seen once. This record belongs to a study of CD8+CD57+ T cells in acquired aplastic anemia. Study overall: CD4+ cell libraries from healthy donors averaged around 11 million reads.

Study conclusions and caveats: The CD8+ Simpson's diversity of patients and controls was not significantly different. More than 25 was the count of CD8+ CDR3 sequences that patients shared with controls.

The gene calls are TRBV12-3 or TRBV12-4 and TRBJ1-5; D not resolved. This TCR derives from a human donor in good health. The material sequenced was sorted CD4+, CD8+, or CD8+CD57+ T cells (not recorded which) from PBMCs. The CDR3 nucleotides read TGTGCCAGCAGTTTAACGGGCGGAGATCAGCCCCAGCATTTT. Its translation: CASSLTGGDQPQHF.